These 29 T cell receptor beta chains originate from one sample sequenced in a study of OX40 agonist ivuxolimab in advanced cancers. Using immunoSEQ multiplex PCR, the repertoire was profiled, and TCRdb retains in-frame clones only, with some absent. The sample lists over 55,000 clones; around 83% were seen once. Here the sequenced sample was CD4+ or CD8+ T cells sorted from blood, taken in a trial of the OX40 agonist ivuxolimab. These receptors originate from an adult with an advanced solid tumor such as melanoma, head and neck, liver or kidney cancer.

The chain joins TRBV11-3 to TRBJ1-3; D gene ambiguous. CDR1 is SGHNT and CDR2 is YENEEA in the germline V gene. This CDR3 has 13 amino acids. Trimming shortened V by 2 bases and J by 5 bases, and 7 bases separated the two germline ends. The CDR3 reads CASSLSNRNTIYF. The CDR3 DNA sequence: TGTGCCAGCAGCTTATCGAACCGAAACACCATATATTTT.

The chain combines TRBV28 with TRBJ1-3; D is undetermined. The germline V and J ends were trimmed by 5 bases and 0 bases, with 8 bases remaining between them. Germline CDR1 is MDHEN and CDR2 is SYDVKM. The length of the CDR3 is 14 residues. The CDR3 region is CASSVVDSGNTIYF. The CDR3 DNA reads TGTGCCAGCAGTGTCGTAGACTCTGGAAACACCATATATTTT.

The J gene is TRBJ2-1, the V gene TRBV6-6; the D call may be TRBD1 or TRBD2 (5 bases each). CDR1 is MNHNY and CDR2 is SVGAGI in the germline V gene (reference sequence). V shed 6 bases and J shed 3 bases, with 15 bases lying between them. The CDR3 is 15 amino acids. CDR3 nucleotides: TGTGCCAGCAGCCAGGCCGGGACCATCTACAATGAGCAGTTCTTC. Protein product: CASSQAGTIYNEQFF.

This chain links TRBV4-1 with TRBJ2-5; D is undetermined. The CDR3 totals 13 residues. Germline assignment: CDR1 MGHRA and CDR2 YSYEKL. The V end lost 2 bases, the J end lost 2 bases, and 6 bases lay between the germline ends. CDR3 residues: CASSQLGQETQYF. The CDR3 nucleotides are TGCGCCAGCAGCCAACTGGGGCAAGAGACCCAGTACTTC.

The rearrangement links TRBV10-3 to TRBJ1-5, with D uncertain. The V end lost 0 bases, the J end lost 3 bases, and 12 bases lay between the germline ends. The germline V gene has CDR1 ENHRY and CDR2 SYGVKD. The CDR3 sequence is 16 residues long. The CDR3 loop is CAISESQVQVNQPQHF. The CDR3 coding sequence is TGTGCCATCAGTGAGTCCCAGGTGCAAGTCAATCAGCCCCAGCATTTT.

V gene TRBV5-1 combines with J gene TRBJ1-4, with 7 bases identical to TRBD1. V shed 0 bases, J shed 7 bases, and the junction held 6 bases outside the gene matches. CDR3 length: 15 residues. Germline CDR1 and CDR2: SGHRS and YFSETQ. CDR3 coding DNA: TGCGCCAGCAGCTTGGGACAGGGAGGGGGTGAAAAACTGTTTTTT. Its protein product is CASSLGQGGGEKLFF.

The rearrangement links TRBV5-4 to TRBJ1-3; unclear D gene. Germline CDR1 is SGHNT and CDR2 is YYREEE (reference sequence). The germline V and J ends were trimmed by 4 bases and 0 bases, with 5 bases remaining between them. CDR3 size: 13 residues. Here the CDR3 reads CASSPISGNTIYF. The DNA for the CDR3 is TGTGCCAGCAGCCCCATCTCTGGAAACACCATATATTTT.

In this sample, this clone turned up a few times. The rearrangement uses TRBV5-4 and TRBJ2-2; 13 bases align to TRBD2. The CDR3 covers 18 residues. The V gene end was trimmed by 4 bases and the J gene end by 7 bases; junction bases not matched to a gene: 13. Germline V lookup: CDR1 SGHNT, CDR2 YYREEE (reference sequence). CDR3 in amino acids: CASSPPGTSGAGVGELFF. The CDR3, as DNA: TGTGCCAGCAGCCCGCCCGGGACTAGCGGGGCCGGGGTCGGGGAGCTGTTTTTT. The variable domain in full, completed from reference TRBV5-4 and TRBJ2-2, reads ETGVTQSPTHLIKTRGQQVTLRCSSQSGHNTVSWYQQALGQGPQFIFQYYREEENGRGNFPPRFSGLQFPNYSSELNVNALELDDSALYLCASSPPGTSGAGVGELFFGEGSRLTVL.

The chain joins TRBV6-1 to TRBJ2-3; D is unresolved. The CDR3 has 14 amino acids. V was trimmed by 4 bases and J by 3 bases, leaving 11 bases between them. The germline V gene encodes CDR1 MNHNS and CDR2 SASEGT. The chain's CDR3 is CASSGGRGTDTQYF. The CDR3 DNA sequence: TGTGCCAGCAGTGGTGGCAGAGGAACAGATACGCAGTATTTT.

The chain carries TRBV7-8 and TRBJ2-7; D perhaps matches TRBD1 (6 bases). The CDR3 runs to 15 residues. Trimming left V 8 bases short and J 3 bases short, with 20 bases between. CDR1 and CDR2 (germline): SGHVS, FQNEAQ. CDR3 loop: CASRAVQGPLYEQYF. DNA for the CDR3: TGTGCCAGCCGTGCCGTACAGGGCCCACTCTACGAGCAGTACTTC.

The CDR3 protein is CASSSPDRGDEQFF. Written as DNA, the CDR3 is TGTGCCAGCAGTTCCCCTGACAGGGGCGATGAGCAGTTCTTC. The rearrangement joins TRBV27 to TRBJ2-1; TRBD1 matches 8 bases. The ends lost 4 bases at V and 8 bases at J; junction bases unmatched: 7. The CDR3 spans 14 residues. In germline, CDR1 is MNHEY, CDR2 SMNVEV (reference sequence).

The chain is built from TRBV6-5 and TRBJ2-1; perhaps D is TRBD1 or TRBD2 (5 bases each). Germline V gene data show CDR1 as MNHEY and CDR2 as SVGAGI. This CDR3 is built from 15 residues. Trimming removed 2 bases at V and 5 bases at J, with 13 bases between. CDR3 loop: CASSYTGTADNEQFF. For the CDR3, the DNA is TGTGCCAGCAGTTACACCGGGACGGCCGACAATGAGCAGTTCTTC.

V is TRBV23-1 and J is TRBJ2-2; 7 bases fit TRBD2. TRBV23-1 is treated as an ORF (open reading frame) with a function not yet certain. V dropped 1 base and J dropped 5; count of bases not matched to a gene: 19. The CDR3 sequence is 20 residues long. CDR3 bases: TGCGCCAGCAGTCAATGGGTGGTGTCGCGGGAGTTAGTGTGGACCGGGGAGCTGTTTTTT. It specifies CASSQWVVSRELVWTGELFF.

The V gene is TRBV11-3, the J gene TRBJ2-6, with 9 bases that match TRBD1. J was trimmed by 1 base and V by 4 bases; bases with no gene match: 2. Germline V gene sequence: CDR1 SGHNT, CDR2 YENEEA. CDR3 length: 16 amino acids. The CDR3 sequence: CASSYRGRSGANVLTF. In DNA, the CDR3 is TGTGCCAGCAGCTACAGGGGGCGGTCTGGGGCCAACGTCCTGACTTTC.

The chain has TRBV7-9 and TRBJ2-2; 8 bases agree with TRBD1. CDR1 SEHNR and CDR2 FQNEAQ come from the germline V gene (reference sequence). V was clipped by 4 bases and J by 5 bases; unmatched bases: 6. The CDR3 contains 15 residues. The CDR3 region is CASSSGQAGTGELFF. The CDR3 DNA reads TGTGCCAGCAGCTCGGGACAGGCTGGAACCGGGGAGCTGTTTTTT.

A few counts support this clone. The chain carries TRBV18 and TRBJ1-2; D possibly corresponds to TRBD1 (5 bases). Germline V gene data show CDR1 as KGHSH and CDR2 as LQKENI. V was clipped by 7 bases and J by 7 bases, with 25 bases between them. This CDR3 is 16 amino acids long. The DNA for the CDR3 is TGTGCCAGCTTATCCTCGGGGCGGCCTCTGGATACTGGCTACACCTTC. Translation: CASLSSGRPLDTGYTF.

The chain joins TRBV2 to TRBJ1-1; 8 nucleotides agree with TRBD1. The trim removed 8 bases at V and 2 bases at J, leaving 16 bases unmatched. The germline gives CDR1 SNHLY, CDR2 FYNNEI. The CDR3 extends over 17 amino acids. CDR3 nucleotide sequence: TGTGCCAGCCTGAAAGGGACAGGCAATACCCTCAACACTGAAGCTTTCTTT. It specifies CASLKGTGNTLNTEAFF.

The chain joins TRBV28 to TRBJ1-5; D possibly corresponds to TRBD1 (6 bases). This CDR3 comprises 18 residues. Germline lookup yields CDR1 MDHEN and CDR2 SYDVKM. Trimming took off 6 bases at V and 0 bases at J, with 21 bases between the two ends. In nucleotides, the CDR3 is TGTGCCAGCAGAGAGGACAGTTCTAAAACCTATAGCAATCAGCCCCAGCATTTT. Its translation is CASREDSSKTYSNQPQHF. Drawing the rest from reference TRBV28 and TRBJ1-5, the complete variable domain is DVKVTQSSRYLVKRTGEKVFLECVQDMDHENMFWYRQDPGLGLRLIYFSYDVKMKEKGDIPEGYSVSREKKERFSLILESASTNQTSMYLCASREDSSKTYSNQPQHFGDGTRLSIL.

The chain recombines TRBV7-2 with TRBJ2-3, with TRBD2 matching 15 bases. The length of the CDR3 is 15 residues. Germline CDR1 and CDR2: SGHTA and FQGNSA. V trimming: 6 bases; J trimming: 4 bases; junction bases outside the gene matches: 2. The CDR3 region has the DNA TGTGCCAGCAGAAGGACTAGCGGGGGGGCAGATACGCAGTATTTT. Encoded protein: CASRRTSGGADTQYF.

This clone was observed once. V gene TRBV28 combines with J gene TRBJ2-6; 8 nucleotides line up with TRBD1. The length of the CDR3 is 22 residues. V was pared by 4 bases and J by 0 bases, with 20 bases of the junction left unmatched. Germline V gene data show CDR1 as MDHEN and CDR2 as SYDVKM. CDR3: CASSYSRPRTGLIYSGANVLTF. CDR3 bases: TGTGCCAGCAGTTATTCTCGTCCCCGGACAGGGCTTATCTACTCTGGGGCCAACGTCCTGACTTTC.

The rearrangement links TRBV11-2 to TRBJ2-3; 9 bases are shared with TRBD2. The trim removed 3 bases at V and 5 bases at J, leaving 3 bases unmatched. This CDR3 is built from 14 residues. Germline CDR1 and CDR2: SGHAT and FQNNGV. The CDR3 DNA is TGTGCCAGCAGCTTGGGACTAGCCGAAGATACGCAGTATTTT. Protein sequence: CASSLGLAEDTQYF.

The J gene is TRBJ2-7, the V gene TRBV6-5, with 7 bases matching TRBD1. V lost 5 bases to trimming and J lost 3 bases; unmatched junction nucleotides: 10. The germline gives CDR1 MNHEY, CDR2 SVGAGI. The CDR3 length is 15 residues. The CDR3 nucleotides are TGTGCCAGCAGTGCCCGACAGGGACGGAGCTACGAGCAGTACTTC. Translation: CASSARQGRSYEQYF.

This chain uses TRBV6-1 with TRBJ2-1; D unresolved. The V end lost 1 base, the J end lost 10 bases, and 8 bases lay between the germline ends. CDR3 length equals 12 residues. The germline CDR1 and CDR2 sequences are MNHNS and SASEGT. CDR3 nucleotides: TGTGCCAGCAGTGAAGTGGGATGGGAGCAGTTCTTC. Protein: CASSEVGWEQFF.

This clone was detected only a few times. V and J are TRBV10-2 and TRBJ1-6, with a weak D call TRBD1 (5 bases). Germline CDR1 reads WSHSY; CDR2 reads SAAADI. The V end lost 6 bases, the J end lost 4 bases, and 7 bases lay between the germline ends. The CDR3 sequence is 13 residues long. The CDR3 DNA reads TGCGCCAGCAGACAGGAGTATAATTCACCCCTCCACTTT. It translates to CASRQEYNSPLHF.

CDR3 sequence: CASSMGRVEDTQYF. The CDR3 coding sequence is TGTGCCAGCAGCATGGGCCGGGTGGAAGATACGCAGTATTTT. The rearrangement links TRBV7-9 to TRBJ2-3; D gene ambiguous. The germline V gene has CDR1 SEHNR and CDR2 FQNEAQ (reference sequence). V was trimmed by 5 bases and J by 5 bases, leaving 14 bases between them. CDR3 size: 14 residues.

This rearrangement joins TRBV28 to TRBJ2-2; 12 nucleotides match TRBD1. The germline V gene has CDR1 MDHEN and CDR2 SYDVKM. The CDR3 is 20 amino acids. V shed 5 bases, J shed 4 bases, and the junction held 17 bases outside the gene matches. CDR3 in amino acids: CASSASGTGGWGRGTGELFF. The CDR3 DNA follows: TGTGCCAGCAGTGCTTCCGGGACAGGGGGCTGGGGGCGAGGCACCGGGGAGCTGTTTTTT. Together with reference TRBV28 and TRBJ2-2, the CDR3 gives the full variable domain: DVKVTQSSRYLVKRTGEKVFLECVQDMDHENMFWYRQDPGLGLRLIYFSYDVKMKEKGDIPEGYSVSREKKERFSLILESASTNQTSMYLCASSASGTGGWGRGTGELFFGEGSRLTVL.

V and J are TRBV6-6 and TRBJ2-7; weak D call: TRBD1 (6 bases). V lost 7 bases to trimming and J lost 4 bases, with 23 bases between them. Germline CDR1 is MNHNY and CDR2 is SVGAGI (reference sequence). This CDR3 spans 16 amino acids. Here the CDR3 reads CASKATGTQGLYEQYF. As DNA, the CDR3 is TGTGCCAGCAAGGCGACCGGGACACAAGGCCTTTACGAGCAGTACTTC.

V and J are TRBV7-3 and TRBJ2-5; D gene unclear. Germline-derived CDR1 and CDR2 are SGHTA and FQGTGA. V was clipped by 7 bases and J by 5 bases, with 20 bases between them. This CDR3 has 15 residues. The CDR3 protein is CASTQSGQIGETQYF. The CDR3 DNA reads as TGTGCCAGCACCCAATCCGGTCAAATTGGGGAGACCCAGTACTTC.

This chain joins TRBV7-2 and TRBJ1-2; no firm D call. Germline V gene lookup returns CDR1 SGHTA and CDR2 FQGNSA. With 2 bases removed from V and 6 bases from J, the gap between germline ends came to 10 bases. The CDR3 has 13 residues. The CDR3 sequence is CASSLQGPNGYTF. The CDR3 DNA follows: TGTGCCAGCAGCTTACAAGGGCCCAATGGCTACACCTTC.